Presented here are 18 T cell receptor beta chains from one specimen sequenced in a study of early T cells in non-severe SARS-CoV-2 infection. Via MiXCR, TCRdb re-called the 5' RACE reads, giving one row per CDR3 protein. This sample has 50,000 or so distinct CDR3 sequences, with under 15% found just once. Sequenced here: whole blood, sampled at baseline. The source is an adult who was a healthcare worker with PCR-confirmed SARS-CoV-2 infection or an uninfected control (not recorded which).

The chain couples TRBV24-1 to TRBJ2-3; possibly TRBD1 for D (6 bases). Deletions cut 7 bases from V and 2 bases from J, with 9 bases between. Germline CDR1 is KGHDR and CDR2 is SFDVKD. The CDR3 is 13 amino acids. The CDR3 DNA reads as TGTGCCACCAGGGACAGAGTCACAGATACGCAGTATTTT. Its translation: CATRDRVTDTQYF.

The chain recombines TRBV28 with TRBJ1-1; D is possibly TRBD1 (5 bases). CDR3 length: 16 amino acids. V lost 4 bases to trimming and J lost 0 bases, with 15 bases between them. Germline V gene lookup returns CDR1 MDHEN and CDR2 SYDVKM. CDR3 DNA sequence: TGTGCCAGCAGTTCTGGCCAGGGACGAGTGAACACTGAAGCTTTCTTT. Translated, it gives CASSSGQGRVNTEAFF.

This clonotype was seen many times. This chain uses TRBV16 with TRBJ1-1, with 8 bases lining up with TRBD1. Trimming removed 4 bases from V and 5 bases from J; junction bases left unmatched: 3. Germline lookup yields CDR1 KGHSY and CDR2 FQNENV. The CDR3 contains 13 residues. CDR3 nucleotides: TGTGCCAGCAGCCGGACAGGGAAGACTGAAGCTTTCTTT. Amino acid sequence: CASSRTGKTEAFF.

This clonotype was detected a few times. The gene calls are TRBV21-1 and TRBJ1-5. TRBV21-1 is noted as a pseudogene. The CDR3 contains 17 residues. The CDR3 coding sequence is TGTGCCAGCAGCAGACAGGGCCCTACAGGGACCAATCAGCCCCAGCATTTT. Protein product: CASSRQGPTGTNQPQHF.

The J gene is TRBJ2-7, the V gene TRBV28; 7 nucleotides line up with TRBD1. Germline V gene sequence: CDR1 MDHEN, CDR2 SYDVKM. The V and J ends lost 9 bases and 5 bases, in that order; junction bases with no gene match: 10. The CDR3 sequence is 13 residues long. CDR3 DNA: TGTGCCAGTTACGCCCAGGGGGTCCACGAGCAGTACTTC. It codes for CASYAQGVHEQYF. Supplemented by reference TRBV28 and TRBJ2-7, the full variable domain reads DVKVTQSSRYLVKRTGEKVFLECVQDMDHENMFWYRQDPGLGLRLIYFSYDVKMKEKGDIPEGYSVSREKKERFSLILESASTNQTSMYLCASYAQGVHEQYFGPGTRLTVT.

This clonotype was seen a few times. The CDR3 loop is CASSPPTGTHAFF. CDR3 coding DNA: TGTGCCAGCTCACCACCAACCGGGACGCATGCTTTCTTT. V is TRBV18 and J is TRBJ1-1, with D possibly TRBD1 on 5 matching bases. Looked up from germline, CDR1 is KGHSH and CDR2 is LQKENI. Trimming shortened V by 0 bases and J by 11 bases, and 13 bases separated the two germline ends. The CDR3 has 13 residues.

Ten or more counts support this clonotype. The chain recombines TRBV4-1 with TRBJ1-2; tentative D call: TRBD1 (5 bases). Looked up from germline, CDR1 is MGHRA and CDR2 is YSYEKL. The CDR3 consists of 16 residues. Trimming cost V 1 base and J 1 base, with 13 bases left between them. The CDR3 here is CASSQVSTGFNYGYTF. DNA of the CDR3: TGCGCCAGCAGCCAAGTATCTACAGGCTTTAACTATGGCTACACCTTC.

The chain is built from TRBV19 and TRBJ1-4; a weak D match, TRBD1 (5 bases). Trimming took 6 bases from V and 5 from J, leaving 16 bases between them. CDR1 LNHDA and CDR2 SQIVND come from the germline V gene (reference sequence). This CDR3 spans 15 amino acids. The chain's CDR3 is CASSDSLYKNEKLFF. CDR3 sequence (DNA): TGTGCCAGTAGCGACAGCCTTTACAAGAATGAAAAACTGTTTTTT. The whole variable domain, filled in from reference TRBV19 and TRBJ1-4, reads DGGITQSPKYLFRKEGQNVTLSCEQNLNHDAMYWYRQDPGQGLRLIYYSQIVNDFQKGDIAEGYSVSREKKESFPLTVTSAQKNPTAFYLCASSDSLYKNEKLFFGSGTQLSVL.

This clonotype was counted a few times. V gene TRBV3-1 combines with J gene TRBJ1-1; perhaps TRBD1 as D (5 bases). The CDR3 has 14 amino acids. Trimming removed 0 bases from V and 1 base from J, with 6 bases in between. The germline CDR1 and CDR2 sequences are LGHDT and YNNKEL (reference sequence). The DNA for the CDR3 is TGTGCCAGCAGCCAAGAGGGGGGGAACACTGAAGCTTTCTTT. Protein: CASSQEGGNTEAFF.

This clonotype was found many times. The V gene is TRBV6-2 or TRBV6-3, the J gene TRBJ2-1; 7 bases align to TRBD2. V was clipped by 0 bases and J by 2 bases; unmatched bases: 13. The CDR3 has 19 amino acids. The germline CDR1 and CDR2 sequences are MNHEY and SVGEGT. CDR3 in amino acids: CASSYSIRGLAGAYNEQFF. In nucleotides, the CDR3 is TGTGCCAGCAGTTACTCGATCCGGGGTCTGGCGGGGGCCTACAATGAGCAGTTCTTC.

The genes are TRBV7-2 and TRBJ2-7, with D hard to call. CDR1 is SGHTA, CDR2 FQGNSA, per germline. Trimming shortened V by 5 bases and J by 2 bases, and 13 bases separated the two germline ends. The CDR3 is made up of 14 amino acids. The CDR3 DNA is TGTGCCAGCAGCCCACTTATTAGTCCCTACGAGCAGTACTTC. Its protein product is CASSPLISPYEQYF.

The rearrangement uses TRBV20-1 and TRBJ2-1; D call uncertain. This CDR3 is 13 amino acids long. Germline V gives CDR1 DFQATT, CDR2 SNEGSKA (reference sequence). V dropped 4 bases and J dropped 3 bases, with 10 bases sitting between them. The CDR3: CSAKHVGYNEQFF. The CDR3 region has the DNA TGCAGTGCTAAGCATGTGGGCTACAATGAGCAGTTCTTC.

This chain links TRBV27 with TRBJ1-5; TRBD1 matches 7 bases. The junction had 6 bases not matched to a gene; V was cut back by 6 bases and J by 1 base. The germline V gene has CDR1 MNHEY and CDR2 SMNVEV (reference sequence). CDR3 length: 15 residues. CDR3 nucleotides: TGTGCCAGCAGGACCGGGACAGTGAGCAATCAGCCCCAGCATTTT. Translated, it gives CASRTGTVSNQPQHF.

CDR3 loop: CASSLGQGASYEQYF. CDR3 sequence (DNA): TGTGCCAGCAGCCTGGGACAGGGGGCCTCCTACGAGCAGTACTTC. The chain carries TRBV11-3 and TRBJ2-7; TRBD1 matches 12 bases. CDR3 size: 15 residues. The J segment lost 0 bases and the V segment lost 5 bases, leaving 2 bases of the junction unmatched. Germline-derived CDR1 and CDR2 are SGHNT and YENEEA.

The gene calls are TRBV6-4 and TRBJ2-2; D is uncertain. The CDR3 length is 14 residues. Between the trimmed V and J ends, which lost 2 bases and 1 base, there was a span of 5 bases. Germline V gene sequence: CDR1 MRHNA, CDR2 SNTAGT. CDR3 residues: CASSDGQNTGELFF. Here the CDR3 DNA reads TGTGCCAGCAGTGACGGGCAGAACACCGGGGAGCTGTTTTTT.

This clonotype turned up a few times. This chain joins TRBV6-2 or TRBV6-3 and TRBJ1-6; 7 positions agree with TRBD1. Germline values: CDR1 MNHEY, CDR2 SVGEGT. The CDR3 sequence is 14 residues long. The V gene end was trimmed by 8 bases and the J gene end by 8 bases; junction bases not matched to a gene: 9. CDR3 coding DNA: TGTGCCAGCGTCAGGGACAGACTCTATTCACCCCTCCACTTT. Its protein is CASVRDRLYSPLHF.

This clonotype was counted a few times. The V gene is TRBV4-1, the J gene TRBJ1-1; D not certain. This CDR3 spans 15 amino acids. Germline V gene data show CDR1 as MGHRA and CDR2 as YSYEKL. The germline V and J ends were trimmed by 0 bases and 3 bases, with 11 bases remaining between them. The DNA for the CDR3 is TGCGCCAGCAGCCAAGAACGAGGGCTCGACACTGAAGCTTTCTTT. Amino acids: CASSQERGLDTEAFF.

In its sample, this clonotype was seen a few times. The CDR3 loop reads CASSLKDRSPDHSGRKDHNEQFF. Written as DNA, the CDR3 is TGTGCCAGCAGCCTAAAGGACAGGTCACCGGACCATAGCGGGAGGAAGGACCACAATGAGCAGTTCTTC. The chain carries TRBV3-1 and TRBJ2-1; 10 bases agree with TRBD2. CDR1 and CDR2 (germline): LGHDT, YNNKEL (reference sequence). The CDR3 contains 23 residues. J lost 5 bases, V lost 4 bases, and 29 bases had no gene match.